What follows are 30 T cell receptor beta chains derived from one specimen sequenced in a study of CD8 T cells in ankylosing spondylitis. TCRdb re-derived calls from the 5' RACE reads in MiXCR, one entry per CDR3 protein. This repertoire shows under 250,000 distinct CDR3 sequences, roughly a third found once; its top ten account for 4% to 5%. Specimen: blood, either unsorted or a sorted T cell fraction (not recorded which). The receptors derive from a male donor with ankylosing spondylitis or in good health (not recorded which).

The V call is TRBV12-3 or TRBV12-4, the J call TRBJ1-5, with a possible D match to TRBD1 (5 bases). V was trimmed by 7 bases and J by 2 bases, leaving 12 bases between them. The CDR3 consists of 14 residues. As DNA, the CDR3 is TGTGCCAGCATTAAGACAGCGGGCAATCAGCCCCAGCATTTT. Its translation: CASIKTAGNQPQHF.

The chain couples TRBV20-1 to TRBJ2-3, with TRBD2 identical over 15 bases. V lost 2 bases, J lost 0 bases, and 9 bases stayed unmatched. Germline loops: CDR1 DFQATT, CDR2 SNEGSKA (reference sequence). This CDR3 comprises 19 residues. The CDR3 loop is CSARPFRTSGGVSTDTQYF. The CDR3 nucleotides read TGCAGTGCTAGACCCTTCCGGACTAGCGGGGGGGTTAGCACAGATACGCAGTATTTT.

This clonotype was seen just once. The V call is TRBV24-1, the J call TRBJ1-4; D ambiguous. Germline V lookup: CDR1 KGHDR, CDR2 SFDVKD. This CDR3 comprises 11 residues. V was clipped by 3 bases and J by 8 bases, with 3 bases between them. In DNA, the CDR3 is TGTGCCACCAGTGATCGGGAAAAACTGTTTTTT. Its protein is CATSDREKLFF.

This clonotype occurred a few times. The chain links TRBV29-1 to TRBJ2-1, with 7 bases fitting TRBD1. The germline V gene encodes CDR1 SQVTM and CDR2 ANQGSEA. There are 12 residues in the CDR3. Trimming cost V 4 bases and J 8 bases; bases outside gene matches: 5. CDR3 nucleotides: TGCAGCGTTGGGACAGGCCCATATGAGCAGTTCTTC. As protein: CSVGTGPYEQFF.

Only a few counts were recorded for this clonotype. The V gene is TRBV7-6, the J gene TRBJ1-6; 9 nucleotides agree with TRBD1. The CDR3 runs to 16 residues. V was clipped by 4 bases and J by 4 bases; unmatched bases: 5. The germline CDR1 and CDR2 sequences are SGHVS and FNYEAQ. The CDR3 DNA sequence: TGTGCCAGCAGCTCGGGGACAGGGTCGTATAATTCACCCCTCCACTTT. It is translated as CASSSGTGSYNSPLHF. The full variable domain, in which reference TRBV7-6 and TRBJ1-6 provide the parts outside the CDR3, is GAGVSQSPRYKVTKRGQDVALRCDPISGHVSLYWYRQALGQGPEFLTYFNYEAQQDKSGLPNDRFSAERPEGSISTLTIQRTEQRDSAMYRCASSSGTGSYNSPLHFGNGTRLTVT.

The rearrangement joins TRBV28 to TRBJ2-2, with D possibly matching TRBD1 (5 bases). From germline, CDR1 is MDHEN and CDR2 SYDVKM. Trimming took 6 bases from V and 2 from J, leaving 10 bases between them. There are 14 residues in the CDR3. For the CDR3, the DNA is TGTGCCAGCAGACCTGACAGCAACACCGGGGAGCTGTTTTTT. Amino acid sequence: CASRPDSNTGELFF.

This clonotype has just a few counts. The J gene is TRBJ2-7, the V gene TRBV5-1, with D possibly TRBD1 on 6 matching bases. Germline CDR1 reads SGHRS; CDR2 reads YFSETQ. CDR3 length: 14 residues. V was clipped by 0 bases and J by 6 bases, with 13 bases between them. In DNA, the CDR3 is TGCGCCAGCAGCTTGGAGACAGGACGAGGCGAGCAGTACTTC. This sequence encodes CASSLETGRGEQYF.

The V call is TRBV20-1, the J call TRBJ2-3, with TRBD1 matching over 9 bases. The CDR3 runs 14 residues. The germline gives CDR1 DFQATT, CDR2 SNEGSKA (reference sequence). V lost 6 bases, J lost 2 bases, and 6 bases stayed unmatched. The CDR3: CSALGQGITDTQYF. The CDR3 coding sequence is TGCAGTGCATTGGGACAGGGAATCACAGATACGCAGTATTTT.

The chain employs TRBV4-1 and TRBJ2-7; 9 positions agree with TRBD1. In germline, CDR1 is MGHRA, CDR2 YSYEKL. V lost 2 bases to trimming and J lost 8 bases; unmatched junction nucleotides: 16. This CDR3 comprises 17 residues. CDR3 nucleotides: TGCGCCAGCAGCCAACAATCCGGGACAGGGTTAATATACAAGCAGTACTTC. This encodes CASSQQSGTGLIYKQYF.

J is TRBJ2-5 and V is TRBV12-3 or TRBV12-4; tentative D call: TRBD2 (5 bases). The V and J ends lost 5 bases and 5 bases respectively, with 15 bases between them. The CDR3 is made up of 14 amino acids. This CDR3 is CASSAPRGGETQYF. The CDR3 DNA reads as TGTGCCAGCAGTGCACCCCGGGGTGGGGAGACCCAGTACTTC.

This clonotype was seen more than once but under ten times. The genes are TRBV12-3 or TRBV12-4 and TRBJ1-3; no reliable D call. V lost 7 bases and J lost 8, with 15 bases in between. The CDR3 spans 13 residues. The CDR3 nucleotides are TGTGCCAGCACTCGCCGGTGGGCAGACACCATATATTTT. Translation gives CASTRRWADTIYF.

J is TRBJ2-7 and V is TRBV5-6; D may be TRBD1 (5 bases). This CDR3 contains 15 residues. The germline CDR1 and CDR2 sequences are SGHDT and YYEEEE. The V end lost 4 bases, the J end lost 1 base, and 15 bases lay between the germline ends. CDR3: CASSERQRYSYEQYF. The CDR3 DNA is TGTGCCAGCAGCGAGAGACAGAGATATTCCTACGAGCAGTACTTC.

The table lists this clonotype with a few counts. This rearrangement joins TRBV20-1 to TRBJ2-1; perhaps TRBD1 as D (5 bases). V gave up 6 bases and J gave up 4 bases, with 16 bases separating them. Looked up from germline, CDR1 is DFQATT and CDR2 is SNEGSKA (reference sequence). The CDR3 runs to 14 residues. CDR3: CSAQQVGRYNEQFF. The DNA of the CDR3 is TGCAGTGCCCAACAGGTTGGACGATACAATGAGCAGTTCTTC.

The genes are TRBV12-3 or TRBV12-4 and TRBJ1-5; 8 nucleotides agree with TRBD1. The CDR3 length is 15 residues. The V and J ends lost 11 bases and 6 bases, in that order; junction bases with no gene match: 15. The CDR3 loop is CARQGHGVRSQPQHF. CDR3 coding DNA: TGTGCCCGACAGGGGCATGGGGTGAGGTCTCAGCCCCAGCATTTT.

The chain links TRBV12-3 or TRBV12-4 to TRBJ2-2, with D possibly TRBD2 on 5 matching bases. This CDR3 comprises 16 residues. Trimming left V 5 bases short and J 4 bases short, with 17 bases between. The CDR3 bases are TGTGCCAGCAGTGGGGATAGCGAGACGGGCACCGGGGAGCTGTTTTTT. Its protein is CASSGDSETGTGELFF.

J is TRBJ2-5 and V is TRBV20-1; D is unclear. Trimming took off 0 bases at V and 5 bases at J, with 16 bases between the two ends. Germline-derived CDR1 and CDR2 are DFQATT and SNEGSKA (reference sequence). The CDR3 contains 15 residues. The CDR3 DNA reads TGCAGTGCTAGAGATGTAACGGGTGAATTGGAGACCCAGTACTTC. Protein product: CSARDVTGELETQYF.

This clonotype occurred many times. The chain carries TRBV20-1 and TRBJ2-7; D may be TRBD1 (5 bases). The CDR3 totals 14 residues. The germline V gene has CDR1 DFQATT and CDR2 SNEGSKA (reference sequence). The CDR3: CSSMGLGAYYEQYF. The CDR3 bases are TGCAGCAGTATGGGGTTAGGGGCCTACTACGAGCAGTACTTC.

Many counts were recorded for this clonotype. The gene calls are TRBV20-1 and TRBJ2-1; a possible D gene is TRBD1 (6 bases). Trimming removed 5 bases at V and 7 bases at J, with 15 bases between. The length of the CDR3 is 13 residues. Per germline, CDR1 DFQATT and CDR2 SNEGSKA (reference sequence). DNA of the CDR3: TGCAGTGCTGAGACAGGTTCAAAAAATGAGCAGTTCTTC. It yields the protein CSAETGSKNEQFF.

This rearrangement joins TRBV20-1 to TRBJ2-7; a possible D gene is TRBD2 (5 bases). Trimming shortened V by 5 bases and J by 0 bases, and 14 bases separated the two germline ends. CDR1 is DFQATT and CDR2 is SNEGSKA in the germline V gene (reference sequence). This CDR3 comprises 14 residues. CDR3 DNA: TGCAGTGCTCCGCCGCCGGGGAGCTCCTACGAGCAGTACTTC. Protein sequence: CSAPPPGSSYEQYF.

The table lists this clonotype with many counts. The chain couples TRBV6-4 to TRBJ2-3, with 12 bases fitting TRBD1. The CDR3 contains 15 residues. CDR1 MRHNA and CDR2 SNTAGT come from the germline V gene. V lost 2 bases and J lost 4; bases outside the gene matches: 1. The CDR3 here is CASSDGTGGADTQYF. CDR3 sequence (DNA): TGTGCCAGCAGTGACGGGACAGGGGGCGCAGATACGCAGTATTTT.

CDR3 sequence: CASSLTGYTEAFF. As DNA, the CDR3 is TGTGCCAGCAGCTTGACAGGGTACACTGAAGCTTTCTTT. The chain uses TRBV7-2 and TRBJ1-1; 7 bases line up with TRBD1. Trimming took 3 bases from V and 3 from J; bases not matched to a gene: 1. CDR3 length: 13 amino acids. Germline values: CDR1 SGHTA, CDR2 FQGNSA.

This clonotype was seen ten or more times. The V call is TRBV20-1, the J call TRBJ2-7; unclear D gene. Trimming removed 3 bases at V and 0 bases at J, with 12 bases between. Germline CDR1 is DFQATT and CDR2 is SNEGSKA (reference sequence). The CDR3 has 14 residues. CDR3 residues: CSASSRLLSYEQYF. In DNA, the CDR3 is TGCAGTGCTAGTTCTCGACTGCTCTCCTACGAGCAGTACTTC.

This clonotype was counted between two and nine times. This chain links TRBV11-2 with TRBJ1-6; D gene uncertain. CDR3 size: 16 residues. Trimming took off 5 bases at V and 5 bases at J, with 16 bases between the two ends. Germline V gene lookup returns CDR1 SGHAT and CDR2 FQNNGV. CDR3 residues: CASSGRVNYDNSPLHF. The CDR3 region has the DNA TGTGCCAGCAGCGGACGGGTGAACTACGATAATTCACCCCTCCACTTT.

The sample holds a few counts of this clonotype. The junction differs from germline at one of its ends, possibly a read error. V and J are TRBV12-3 or TRBV12-4 and TRBJ2-3; a possible D gene is TRBD2 (6 bases). The CDR3 length is 13 residues. The CDR3 region has the DNA TGTGCCAGCAGTTTAGGTCGGGCTAGCGTTGGGGATTTT. Protein: CASSLGRASVGDF.

V usage is TRBV18 and J usage is TRBJ2-7; 9 positions match TRBD1. Germline V gene lookup returns CDR1 KGHSH and CDR2 LQKENI. This CDR3 comprises 15 residues. The ends lost 6 bases at V and 7 bases at J; junction bases unmatched: 13. For the CDR3, the DNA is TGTGCCAGCTCGGATTGGGACAGGGCAGTGGGGGAGCAGTACTTC. It translates to CASSDWDRAVGEQYF.

The sample holds a few counts of this clonotype. The rearrangement links TRBV7-9 to TRBJ2-5; 12 nucleotides align to TRBD2. V lost 5 bases to trimming and J lost 3 bases; unmatched junction nucleotides: 4. There are 15 residues in the CDR3. Germline-derived CDR1 and CDR2 are SEHNR and FQNEAQ (reference sequence). This CDR3 is CASSLRLAGEETQYF. The CDR3 DNA follows: TGTGCCAGCAGCCTTAGACTAGCGGGGGAAGAGACCCAGTACTTC.

The V gene is TRBV15, the J gene TRBJ2-7; the D gene is possibly TRBD1 (5 bases). CDR1 and CDR2 from the germline V gene are LNHNV and YYDKDF (reference sequence). The CDR3 has 17 residues. The germline V and J ends were trimmed by 0 bases and 1 base, with 16 bases remaining between them. The CDR3 sequence: CATSRDIGAAASYEQYF. The CDR3 DNA sequence: TGTGCCACCAGCAGAGATATTGGGGCCGCCGCATCCTACGAGCAGTACTTC.

The V gene is TRBV13, the J gene TRBJ2-5, with D tentatively TRBD1 (5 bases). Germline values: CDR1 PRHDT, CDR2 FYEKMQ (reference sequence). The germline V and J ends were trimmed by 10 bases and 0 bases, with 15 bases remaining between them. CDR3 length equals 14 residues. CDR3 DNA: TGTGCCACAAGTCCGTGGGGCCACCAAGAGACCCAGTACTTC. Encoded protein: CATSPWGHQETQYF.

The sample holds a few counts of this clonotype. The chain uses TRBV12-3 or TRBV12-4 and TRBJ1-1; possible D gene TRBD1, 5 bases. Trimming left V 6 bases short and J 1 base short, with 9 bases between. The length of the CDR3 is 13 residues. The CDR3 loop is CASRRQTNTEAFF. CDR3 nucleotides: TGTGCCAGCAGGAGACAGACGAACACTGAAGCTTTCTTT.

For the CDR3, the DNA is TGTGCCAGCAGTTTTTATACCGAGAGCAATCAGCCCCAGCATTTT. It yields the protein CASSFYTESNQPQHF. V usage is TRBV12-3 or TRBV12-4 and J usage is TRBJ1-5; D is uncertain. The germline V and J ends were trimmed by 3 bases and 1 base, with 10 bases remaining between them. CDR3 size: 15 residues.